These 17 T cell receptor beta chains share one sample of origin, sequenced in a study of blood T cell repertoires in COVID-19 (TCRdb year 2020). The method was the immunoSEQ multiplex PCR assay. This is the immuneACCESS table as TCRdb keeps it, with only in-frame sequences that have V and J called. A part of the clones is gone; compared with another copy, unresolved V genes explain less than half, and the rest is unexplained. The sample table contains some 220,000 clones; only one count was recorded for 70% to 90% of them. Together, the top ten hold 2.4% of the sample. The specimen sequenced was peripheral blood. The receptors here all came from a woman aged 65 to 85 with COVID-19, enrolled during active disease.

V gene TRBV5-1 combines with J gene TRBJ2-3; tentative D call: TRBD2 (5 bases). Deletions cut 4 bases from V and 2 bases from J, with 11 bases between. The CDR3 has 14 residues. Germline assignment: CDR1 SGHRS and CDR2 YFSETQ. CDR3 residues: CASSPGGSTDTQYF. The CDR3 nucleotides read TGCGCCAGCAGCCCTGGCGGGTCCACAGATACGCAGTATTTT.

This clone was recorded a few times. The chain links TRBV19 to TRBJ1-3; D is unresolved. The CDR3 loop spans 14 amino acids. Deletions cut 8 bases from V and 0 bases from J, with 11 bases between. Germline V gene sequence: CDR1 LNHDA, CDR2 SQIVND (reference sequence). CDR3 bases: TGTGCCAGTTCTGGTGGGCACTCTGGAAACACCATATATTTT. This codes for CASSGGHSGNTIYF.

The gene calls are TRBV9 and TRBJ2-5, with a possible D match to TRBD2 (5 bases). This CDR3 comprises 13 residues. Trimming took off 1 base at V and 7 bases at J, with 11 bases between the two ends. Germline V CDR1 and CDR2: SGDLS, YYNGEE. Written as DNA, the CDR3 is TGTGCCAGCAGCGTACTGGGAGATGGGACCCAGTACTTC. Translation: CASSVLGDGTQYF.

For the CDR3, the DNA is TGTGCCAGCAGCCAAGGACAGGGGGCTAACTATGGCTACACCTTC. Translating it yields CASSQGQGANYGYTF. This chain links TRBV9 with TRBJ1-2, with TRBD1 matching 10 bases. The CDR3 spans 15 residues. CDR1 is SGDLS, CDR2 YYNGEE, per germline. The ends lost 4 bases at V and 0 bases at J; junction bases unmatched: 3.

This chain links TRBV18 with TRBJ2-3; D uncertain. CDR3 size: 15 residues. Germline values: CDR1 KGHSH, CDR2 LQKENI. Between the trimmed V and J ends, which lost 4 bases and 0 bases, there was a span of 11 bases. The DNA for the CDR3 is TGTGCCAGCTCACTGACTGACGCTAGCACAGATACGCAGTATTTT. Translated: CASSLTDASTDTQYF.

Here the CDR3 DNA reads TGTGCCAGCAGTGCCTACTTGGGAGGTATGAACACTGAAGCTTTCTTT. It specifies CASSAYLGGMNTEAFF. The rearrangement uses TRBV25-1 and TRBJ1-1, with D unresolved. Germline CDR1 and CDR2: MGHDK and SYGVNS. The CDR3 runs to 16 residues. Trimming shortened V by 4 bases and J by 0 bases, and 15 bases separated the two germline ends.

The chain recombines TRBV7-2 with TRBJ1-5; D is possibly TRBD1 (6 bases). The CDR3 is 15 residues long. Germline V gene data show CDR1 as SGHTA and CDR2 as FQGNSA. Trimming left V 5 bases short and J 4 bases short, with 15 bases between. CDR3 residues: CASSPQQGWNQPQHF. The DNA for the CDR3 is TGTGCCAGCAGCCCCCAACAGGGTTGGAATCAGCCCCAGCATTTT.

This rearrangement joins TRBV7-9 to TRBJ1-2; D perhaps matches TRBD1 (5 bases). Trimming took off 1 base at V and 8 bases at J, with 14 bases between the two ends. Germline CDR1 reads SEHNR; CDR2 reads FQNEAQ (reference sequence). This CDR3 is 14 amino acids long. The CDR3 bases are TGTGCCAGCAGCTTAGGGGCCGTCCAGGGAGGCTACACCTTC. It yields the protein CASSLGAVQGGYTF.

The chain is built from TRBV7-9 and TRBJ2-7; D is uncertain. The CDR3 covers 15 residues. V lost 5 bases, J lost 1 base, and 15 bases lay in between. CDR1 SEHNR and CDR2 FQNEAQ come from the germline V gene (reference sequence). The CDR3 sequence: CASSQAGSRSYEQYF. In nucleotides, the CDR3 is TGTGCCAGCAGCCAAGCCGGGTCTCGATCCTACGAGCAGTACTTC. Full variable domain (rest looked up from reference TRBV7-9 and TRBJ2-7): DTGVSQNPRHKITKRGQNVTFRCDPISEHNRLYWYRQTLGQGPEFLTYFQNEAQLEKSRLLSDRFSAERPKGSFSTLEIQRTEQGDSAMYLCASSQAGSRSYEQYFGPGTRLTVT.

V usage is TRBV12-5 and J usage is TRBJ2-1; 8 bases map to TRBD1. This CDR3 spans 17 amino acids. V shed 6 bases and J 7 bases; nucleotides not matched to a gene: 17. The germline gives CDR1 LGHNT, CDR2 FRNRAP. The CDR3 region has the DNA TGTGCTAGTGGGAGACAGGGGCTCCCTGTCCCCTTTAATGAGCAGTTCTTC. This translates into CASGRQGLPVPFNEQFF.

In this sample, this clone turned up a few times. The CDR3 region has the DNA TGTGCCAGCAGAAACTTGGGACAGGGGGCTGGCTACACCTTC. Translated: CASRNLGQGAGYTF. The chain is built from TRBV27 and TRBJ1-2, with TRBD1 matching 12 bases. Losses at the gene ends were 6 bases for V and 7 bases for J; bases not matched to a gene: 6. CDR3 length: 14 amino acids. Germline CDR1 is MNHEY and CDR2 is SMNVEV (reference sequence).

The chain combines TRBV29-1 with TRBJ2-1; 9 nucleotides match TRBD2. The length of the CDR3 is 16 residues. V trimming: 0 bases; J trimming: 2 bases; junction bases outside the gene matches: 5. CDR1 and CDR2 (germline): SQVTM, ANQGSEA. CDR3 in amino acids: CSVEEPSGTTYNEQFF. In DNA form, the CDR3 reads TGCAGCGTTGAAGAGCCTAGCGGGACCACCTACAATGAGCAGTTCTTC.

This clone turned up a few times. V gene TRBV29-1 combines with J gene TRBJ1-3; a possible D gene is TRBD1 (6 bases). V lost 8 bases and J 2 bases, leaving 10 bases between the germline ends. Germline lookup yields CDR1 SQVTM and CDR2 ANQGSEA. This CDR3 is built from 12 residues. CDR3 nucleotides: TGCAGCCAAACAGGGCCTGGAAACACCATATATTTT. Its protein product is CSQTGPGNTIYF.

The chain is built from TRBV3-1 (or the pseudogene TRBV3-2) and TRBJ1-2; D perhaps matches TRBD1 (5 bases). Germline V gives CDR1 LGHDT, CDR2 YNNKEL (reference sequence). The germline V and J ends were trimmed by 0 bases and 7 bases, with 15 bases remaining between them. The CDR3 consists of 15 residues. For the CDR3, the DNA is TGTGCCAGCAGCCAAGATCTAATAAGGGGTGGTGGCTACACCTTC. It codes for CASSQDLIRGGGYTF.

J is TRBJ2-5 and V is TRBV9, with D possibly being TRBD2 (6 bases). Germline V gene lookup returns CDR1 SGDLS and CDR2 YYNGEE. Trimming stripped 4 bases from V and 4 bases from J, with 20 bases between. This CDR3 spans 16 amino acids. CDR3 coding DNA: TGTGCCAGCAGCCCTCGCCGGGACGCCGGGGGAGAGACCCAGTACTTC. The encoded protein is CASSPRRDAGGETQYF.

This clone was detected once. The CDR3 DNA reads TGTGCCAGCAGGGTGGACAGGAGATATGGCTACACCTTC. It encodes CASRVDRRYGYTF. The chain uses TRBV2 and TRBJ1-2; 7 bases line up with TRBD1. There are 13 residues in the CDR3. The V segment lost 6 bases and the J segment 5 bases; nucleotides outside the gene matches: 6. Germline lookup yields CDR1 SNHLY and CDR2 FYNNEI. Variable domain in full (rest from reference TRBV2 and TRBJ1-2): EPEVTQTPSHQVTQMGQEVILRCVPISNHLYFYWYRQILGQKVEFLVSFYNNEISEKSEIFDDQFSVERPDGSNFTLKIRSTKLEDSAMYFCASRVDRRYGYTFGSGTRLTVV.

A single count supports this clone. CDR3 amino acids: CSVDQVVSYGYTF. The CDR3 DNA follows: TGCAGCGTTGATCAGGTAGTAAGCTATGGCTACACCTTC. V usage is TRBV29-1 and J usage is TRBJ1-2; the D is unclear. V was cut by 3 bases and J by 4 bases, with 12 bases left in between. CDR1 SQVTM and CDR2 ANQGSEA come from the germline V gene. The CDR3 has 13 residues. The full variable domain, in which reference TRBV29-1 and TRBJ1-2 provide the parts outside the CDR3, is SAVISQKPSRDICQRGTSLTIQCQVDSQVTMMFWYRQQPGQSLTLIATANQGSEATYESGFVIDKFPISRPNLTFSTLTVSNMSPEDSSIYLCSVDQVVSYGYTFGSGTRLTVV.